The next 20 T cell receptor beta chains were all read from a single sample in a study of blood T cell repertoires in COVID-19. The table came from immunoSEQ multiplex PCR; TCRdb's copy has only in-frame clones and leaves some out. The data show around 97,000 clones, about 80% seen once. The sequencing input was peripheral blood. The receptors stem from a human donor in a cohort sampled during active COVID-19.

This sequence joins TRBV15 and TRBJ1-1, with 10 bases matching TRBD1. Germline V gene sequence: CDR1 LNHNV, CDR2 YYDKDF (reference sequence). V shed 5 bases, J shed 4 bases, and the junction held 10 bases outside the gene matches. This CDR3 region has 16 residues. In DNA form, the CDR3 reads TGTGCCACCAGCTTTCGACAGGGGGCCAACCTCACTGAAGCTTTCTTT. Encoded protein: CATSFRQGANLTEAFF.

V usage is TRBV14 and J usage is TRBJ2-3; the match to TRBD2 covers 10 bases. Germline assignment: CDR1 SGHDN and CDR2 FVKESK. V lost 3 bases to trimming and J lost 2 bases; unmatched junction nucleotides: 5. CDR3 size: 16 residues. The CDR3 nucleotides read TGTGCCAGCAGCCAGGCACTAGCGGGACCCACAGATACGCAGTATTTT. As protein: CASSQALAGPTDTQYF.

The V call is TRBV5-3, the J call TRBJ1-2, with D possibly matching TRBD1 (5 bases). TRBV5-3 is known as an ORF, though its function is uncertain. Trimming pared 4 bases from V and 8 bases from J, leaving 12 bases between. This CDR3 is 12 amino acids long. The chain's CDR3 is CARSQGHQGYTF. For the CDR3, the DNA is TGTGCCAGAAGCCAGGGTCACCAAGGCTACACCTTC.

This chain uses TRBV19 with TRBJ2-3; 8 nucleotides match TRBD1. The CDR3 length is 16 residues. Germline CDR1 reads LNHDA; CDR2 reads SQIVND (reference sequence). V lost 5 bases and J lost 4; bases outside the gene matches: 11. CDR3 protein: CASSHRQGTTADTQYF. DNA for the CDR3: TGTGCCAGTAGTCACAGACAGGGGACCACCGCAGATACGCAGTATTTT.

The CDR3 loop reads CASSPSAARSMNTEAFF. CDR3 in DNA: TGTGCCAGTAGTCCCTCAGCAGCGCGTTCCATGAACACTGAAGCTTTCTTT. The V gene is TRBV19, the J gene TRBJ1-1; D is ambiguous. This CDR3 is built from 17 residues. CDR1 and CDR2 (germline): LNHDA, SQIVND (reference sequence). The V gene lost 5 bases and the J gene lost 0 bases, with 19 bases spanning the gap. Combining the CDR3 with reference TRBV19 and TRBJ1-1 gives the whole variable domain DGGITQSPKYLFRKEGQNVTLSCEQNLNHDAMYWYRQDPGQGLRLIYYSQIVNDFQKGDIAEGYSVSREKKESFPLTVTSAQKNPTAFYLCASSPSAARSMNTEAFFGQGTRLTVV.

This sequence joins TRBV9 and TRBJ2-2; TRBD1 might be the D (5 bases). Germline CDR1 and CDR2: SGDLS and YYNGEE. The CDR3 spans 15 residues. The V end was cut by 3 bases, the J end by 6 bases, with 15 bases between. The CDR3 DNA reads as TGTGCCAGCAGCGGTGGGGCCCTAGGCCCCGGGGAGCTGTTTTTT. It is translated as CASSGGALGPGELFF.

V gene TRBV27 combines with J gene TRBJ1-5, with D possibly being TRBD1 (5 bases). The CDR3 consists of 17 residues. V shed 5 bases and J shed 2 bases, with 19 bases lying between them. The germline V gene encodes CDR1 MNHEY and CDR2 SMNVEV (reference sequence). The CDR3 region has the DNA TGTGCCAGCAGTCGTGGGGGGGTGGGGTTGGGCAATCAGCCCCAGCATTTT. The encoded protein is CASSRGGVGLGNQPQHF.

The chain joins TRBV5-5 to TRBJ1-2, with TRBD1 as a possible D gene (6 bases). The germline V gene has CDR1 SGHKS and CDR2 YYEKEE (reference sequence). V was trimmed by 4 bases and J by 1 base, leaving 14 bases between them. This CDR3 is built from 15 residues. The CDR3 spells CASSADYRVNYGYTF. In DNA, the CDR3 is TGTGCCAGCAGCGCCGACTACAGGGTTAACTATGGCTACACCTTC.

The CDR3 region has the DNA TGTGCCAGAAGCCACTTGATAAGCTACGAGCAGTACTTC. Protein sequence: CARSHLISYEQYF. The V call is TRBV5-3, the J call TRBJ2-7; unclear D gene. TRBV5-3 is treated as an ORF (open reading frame) with a function not yet certain. Trimming took off 4 bases at V and 3 bases at J, with 11 bases between the two ends. The CDR3 is 13 residues long.

The CDR3 DNA reads as TGTGCCAGCAGCCCCTATACGGGAAAAGAAACTGAAGCTTTCTTT. Translating it yields CASSPYTGKETEAFF. This sequence joins TRBV7-2 and TRBJ1-1; no definite D call. The CDR3 covers 15 residues. Trimming pared 5 bases from V and 5 bases from J, leaving 18 bases between. Germline loops: CDR1 SGHTA, CDR2 FQGNSA.

The chain is built from TRBV19 and TRBJ1-1, with D possibly matching TRBD1 (5 bases). The V end was cut by 3 bases, the J end by 4 bases, with 18 bases between. The germline V gene encodes CDR1 LNHDA and CDR2 SQIVND (reference sequence). This CDR3 has 16 residues. CDR3 in DNA: TGTGCCAGTAGTATTCCCCCACGGCCCGGGGGCACTGAAGCTTTCTTT. It codes for CASSIPPRPGGTEAFF.

J is TRBJ2-6 and V is TRBV19; 7 bases are shared with TRBD1. Germline CDR1 is LNHDA and CDR2 is SQIVND (reference sequence). Trimming took 3 bases from V and 0 from J; bases not matched to a gene: 8. CDR3 length: 18 amino acids. This CDR3 is CASSMEIGGPSGANVLTF. In DNA form, the CDR3 reads TGTGCCAGTAGTATGGAGATAGGGGGCCCCTCTGGGGCCAACGTCCTGACTTTC.

V is TRBV5-1 and J is TRBJ2-2; maybe TRBD1 (5 bases). Germline loops: CDR1 SGHRS, CDR2 YFSETQ. CDR3 length equals 16 residues. V shed 1 base and J shed 9 bases, with 19 bases lying between them. DNA of the CDR3: TGCGCCAGCAGCTTGAGTTGGGGCCGCCCCGTCCGGGAGCTGTTTTTT. This codes for CASSLSWGRPVRELFF.

This rearrangement joins TRBV29-1 to TRBJ2-3, with TRBD1 identical over 12 bases. V dropped 7 bases and J dropped 5; count of bases not matched to a gene: 4. This CDR3 comprises 13 residues. The germline V gene encodes CDR1 SQVTM and CDR2 ANQGSEA. The CDR3 spells CSGGQGAQDTQYF. In DNA, the CDR3 is TGCAGCGGGGGACAGGGGGCGCAAGATACGCAGTATTTT.

The chain is built from TRBV5-1 and TRBJ1-1; D is ambiguous. CDR1 is SGHRS and CDR2 is YFSETQ in the germline V gene. This CDR3 spans 16 amino acids. V lost 0 bases and J 6 bases, leaving 18 bases between the germline ends. CDR3 in amino acids: CASSLDFLGGSPEAFF. The CDR3 bases are TGCGCCAGCAGCTTGGATTTTCTTGGCGGAAGCCCTGAAGCTTTCTTT.

This clone was detected once. The V and J genes are TRBV7-2 and TRBJ2-2; 8 nucleotides align to TRBD2. The germline gives CDR1 SGHTA, CDR2 FQGNSA. This CDR3 has 18 residues. Trimming took 1 base from V and 4 from J; bases not matched to a gene: 11. CDR3 in DNA: TGTGCCAGCAGCTTAGAGCCAGCGGGGGAGATCTTCACCGGGGAGCTGTTTTTT. This codes for CASSLEPAGEIFTGELFF.

The J gene is TRBJ2-7, the V gene TRBV11-3; 11 bases are shared with TRBD2. Germline V gives CDR1 SGHNT, CDR2 YENEEA. This CDR3 region has 18 residues. The junction had 7 bases not matched to a gene; V was cut back by 0 bases and J by 0 bases. The CDR3 reads CASSLELAGGRSSYEQYF. In nucleotides, the CDR3 is TGTGCCAGCAGCTTAGAGCTAGCGGGGGGCCGGAGCTCCTACGAGCAGTACTTC.

The chain carries TRBV7-3 and TRBJ2-3; D remains unclear. There are 14 residues in the CDR3. V lost 5 bases and J lost 0, with 9 bases in between. Germline V gene data show CDR1 as SGHTA and CDR2 as FQGTGA. The CDR3 spells CASSPGPSTDTQYF. For the CDR3, the DNA is TGTGCCAGCAGCCCGGGTCCTAGCACAGATACGCAGTATTTT.

V usage is TRBV25-1 and J usage is TRBJ2-7; 7 bases align to TRBD1. Germline CDR1 and CDR2: MGHDK and SYGVNS. The CDR3 sequence is 14 residues long. Trimming took 2 bases from V and 5 from J; bases not matched to a gene: 6. In nucleotides, the CDR3 is TGTGCCAGCAGTGAAGCAGGGGGTATCGACGAGCAGTACTTC. Translated: CASSEAGGIDEQYF.

This clone was seen more than once but under ten times. V usage is TRBV5-4 and J usage is TRBJ2-5; D unclear. Germline assignment: CDR1 SGHNT and CDR2 YYREEE (reference sequence). The CDR3 loop spans 11 amino acids. Trimming took 5 bases from V and 3 from J, leaving 5 bases between them. CDR3 nucleotides: TGTGCCAGCAGGGCGGAAGAGACCCAGTACTTC. It codes for CASRAEETQYF.